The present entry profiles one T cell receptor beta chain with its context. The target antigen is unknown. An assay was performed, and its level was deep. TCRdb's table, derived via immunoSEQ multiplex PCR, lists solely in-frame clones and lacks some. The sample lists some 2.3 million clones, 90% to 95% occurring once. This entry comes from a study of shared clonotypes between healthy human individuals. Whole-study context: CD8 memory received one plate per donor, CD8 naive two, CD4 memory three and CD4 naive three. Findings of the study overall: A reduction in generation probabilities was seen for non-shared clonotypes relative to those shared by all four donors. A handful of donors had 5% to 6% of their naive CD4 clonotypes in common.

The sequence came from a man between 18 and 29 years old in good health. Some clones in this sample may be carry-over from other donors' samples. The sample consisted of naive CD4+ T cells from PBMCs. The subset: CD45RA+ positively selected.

Written as DNA, the CDR3 is TGTGCCAGCTTGGCAGGGGGCTCTGGGGCCAACGTCCTGACTTTC. It codes for CASLAGGSGANVLTF. The chain has TRBV28 and TRBJ2-6; 7 bases align to TRBD1. The CDR3 totals 15 residues. Germline V gene lookup returns CDR1 MDHEN and CDR2 SYDVKM. Germline trimming cut 8 bases from V and 0 bases from J; bases unmatched to any gene: 4.